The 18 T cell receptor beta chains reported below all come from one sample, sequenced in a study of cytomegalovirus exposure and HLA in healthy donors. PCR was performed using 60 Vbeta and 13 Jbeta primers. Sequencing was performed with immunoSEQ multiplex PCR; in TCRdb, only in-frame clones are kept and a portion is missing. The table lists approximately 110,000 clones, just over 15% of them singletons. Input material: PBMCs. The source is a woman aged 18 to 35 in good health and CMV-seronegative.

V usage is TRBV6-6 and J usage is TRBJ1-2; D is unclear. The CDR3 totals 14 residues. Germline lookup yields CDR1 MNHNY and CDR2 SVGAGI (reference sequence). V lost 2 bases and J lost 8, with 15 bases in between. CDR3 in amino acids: CASSYRGAEGGYTF. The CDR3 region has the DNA TGTGCCAGCAGTTACCGGGGAGCGGAAGGAGGCTACACCTTC.

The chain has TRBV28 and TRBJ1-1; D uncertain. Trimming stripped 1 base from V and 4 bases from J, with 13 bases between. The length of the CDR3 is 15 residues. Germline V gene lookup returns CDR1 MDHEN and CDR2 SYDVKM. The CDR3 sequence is CASSLSTKRSTEAFF. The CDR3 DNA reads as TGTGCCAGCAGTTTATCGACTAAACGATCCACTGAAGCTTTCTTT.

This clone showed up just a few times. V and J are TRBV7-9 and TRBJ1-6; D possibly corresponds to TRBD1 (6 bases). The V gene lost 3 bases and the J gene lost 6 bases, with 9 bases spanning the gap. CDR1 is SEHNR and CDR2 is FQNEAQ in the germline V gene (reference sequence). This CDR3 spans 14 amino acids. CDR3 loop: CASSFRGPNSPLHF. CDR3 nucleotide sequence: TGTGCCAGCAGCTTCAGGGGCCCTAATTCACCCCTCCACTTT.

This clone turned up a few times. Written as DNA, the CDR3 is TGTGCCAGCAGTTTCAGGGGGAGTTCACCCCTCCACTTT. This translates into CASSFRGSSPLHF. The rearrangement links TRBV28 to TRBJ1-6; 7 nucleotides agree with TRBD1. The CDR3 is made up of 13 amino acids. The junction had 2 bases not matched to a gene; V was cut back by 3 bases and J by 9 bases. The V gene's germline CDR1 is MDHEN and CDR2 SYDVKM. Full variable domain (rest looked up from reference TRBV28 and TRBJ1-6): DVKVTQSSRYLVKRTGEKVFLECVQDMDHENMFWYRQDPGLGLRLIYFSYDVKMKEKGDIPEGYSVSREKKERFSLILESASTNQTSMYLCASSFRGSSPLHFGNGTRLTVT.

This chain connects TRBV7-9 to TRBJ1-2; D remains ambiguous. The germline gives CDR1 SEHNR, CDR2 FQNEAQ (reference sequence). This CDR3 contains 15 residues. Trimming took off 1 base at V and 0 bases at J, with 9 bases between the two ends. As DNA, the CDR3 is TGTGCCAGCAGCTTAGTTGGAGCTACTAACTATGGCTACACCTTC. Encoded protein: CASSLVGATNYGYTF.

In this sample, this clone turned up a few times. The CDR3 DNA is TGTGCCAGCAGTGATCCCGTTAACTATGGCTACACCTTC. Translating it yields CASSDPVNYGYTF. The rearrangement uses TRBV6-1 and TRBJ1-2; D is uncertain. Germline V CDR1 and CDR2: MNHNS, SASEGT. Trimming pared 3 bases from V and 1 base from J, leaving 6 bases between. This CDR3 region has 13 residues.

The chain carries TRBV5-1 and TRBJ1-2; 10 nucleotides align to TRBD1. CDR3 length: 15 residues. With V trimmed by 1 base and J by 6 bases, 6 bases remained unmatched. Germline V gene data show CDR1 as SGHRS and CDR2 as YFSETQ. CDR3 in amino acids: CASSLSSGQGNGYTF. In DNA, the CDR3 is TGCGCCAGCAGCTTGTCCTCGGGACAGGGGAATGGCTACACCTTC.

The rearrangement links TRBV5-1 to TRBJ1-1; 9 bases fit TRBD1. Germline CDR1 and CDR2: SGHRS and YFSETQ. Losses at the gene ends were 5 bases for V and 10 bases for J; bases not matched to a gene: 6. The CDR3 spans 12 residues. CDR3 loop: CASRGTGLAAFF. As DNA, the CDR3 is TGCGCCAGCAGGGGGACAGGGCTAGCAGCTTTCTTT.

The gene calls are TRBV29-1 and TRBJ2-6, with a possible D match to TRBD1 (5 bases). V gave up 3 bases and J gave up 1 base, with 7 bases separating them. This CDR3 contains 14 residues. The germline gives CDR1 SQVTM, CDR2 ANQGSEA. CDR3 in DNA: TGCAGCGTTGAGGGGCCTTCTGGGGCCAACGTCCTGACTTTC. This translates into CSVEGPSGANVLTF.

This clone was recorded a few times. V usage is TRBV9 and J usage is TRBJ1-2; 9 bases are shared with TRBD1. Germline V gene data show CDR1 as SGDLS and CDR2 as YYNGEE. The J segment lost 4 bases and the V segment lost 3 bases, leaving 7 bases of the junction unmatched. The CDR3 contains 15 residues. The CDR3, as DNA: TGTGCCAGCAGCGACCGGACAGGGGAGTCCTATGGCTACACCTTC. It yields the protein CASSDRTGESYGYTF.

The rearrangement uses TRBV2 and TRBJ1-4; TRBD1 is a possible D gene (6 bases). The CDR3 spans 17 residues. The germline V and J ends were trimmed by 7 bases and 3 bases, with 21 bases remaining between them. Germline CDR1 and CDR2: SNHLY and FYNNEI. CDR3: CASTASGGQGANEKLFF. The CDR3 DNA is TGTGCCAGCACCGCAAGCGGGGGGCAGGGAGCTAATGAAAAACTGTTTTTT.

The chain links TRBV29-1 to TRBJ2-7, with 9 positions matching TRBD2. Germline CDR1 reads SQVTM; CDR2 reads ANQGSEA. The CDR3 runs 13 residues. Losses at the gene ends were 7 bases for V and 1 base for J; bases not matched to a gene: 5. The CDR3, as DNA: TGCAGCGCCCGACTAGCGGCATCCTACGAGCAGTACTTC. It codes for CSARLAASYEQYF.

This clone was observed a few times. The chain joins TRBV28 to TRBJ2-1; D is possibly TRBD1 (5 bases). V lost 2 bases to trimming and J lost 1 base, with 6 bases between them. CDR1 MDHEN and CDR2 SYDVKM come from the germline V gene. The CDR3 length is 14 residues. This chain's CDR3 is CASSLKGSYNEQFF. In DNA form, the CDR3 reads TGTGCCAGCAGTTTAAAGGGGTCCTACAATGAGCAGTTCTTC.

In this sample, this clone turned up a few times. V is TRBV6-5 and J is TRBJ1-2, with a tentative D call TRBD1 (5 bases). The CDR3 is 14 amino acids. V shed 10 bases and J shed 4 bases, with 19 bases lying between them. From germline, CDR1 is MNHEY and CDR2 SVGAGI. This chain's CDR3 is CATNPLGQLYGYTF. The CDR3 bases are TGTGCCACAAACCCTTTGGGGCAGCTCTATGGCTACACCTTC.

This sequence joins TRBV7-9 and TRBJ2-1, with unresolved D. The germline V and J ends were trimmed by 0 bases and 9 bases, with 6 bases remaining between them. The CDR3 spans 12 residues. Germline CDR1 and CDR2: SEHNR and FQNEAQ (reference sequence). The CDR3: CASSLAEAEQFF. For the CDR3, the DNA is TGTGCCAGCAGCTTAGCTGAGGCTGAGCAGTTCTTC.

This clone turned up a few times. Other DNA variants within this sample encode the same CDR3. CDR3 sequence reads: CASSLAQGGMNTEAFF. In nucleotides, the CDR3 is TGCGCCAGCAGCTTGGCCCAGGGAGGCATGAACACTGAAGCTTTCTTT. The J gene is TRBJ1-1, the V gene TRBV5-1, with D possibly being TRBD1 (5 bases). The V and J ends lost 0 bases and 0 bases respectively, with 12 bases between them. In germline, CDR1 is SGHRS, CDR2 YFSETQ. This CDR3 spans 16 amino acids. Using reference TRBV5-1 and TRBJ1-1 for the parts outside the CDR3, the full variable domain is KAGVTQTPRYLIKTRGQQVTLSCSPISGHRSVSWYQQTPGQGLQFLFEYFSETQRNKGNFPGRFSGRQFSNSRSEMNVSTLELGDSALYLCASSLAQGGMNTEAFFGQGTRLTVV.

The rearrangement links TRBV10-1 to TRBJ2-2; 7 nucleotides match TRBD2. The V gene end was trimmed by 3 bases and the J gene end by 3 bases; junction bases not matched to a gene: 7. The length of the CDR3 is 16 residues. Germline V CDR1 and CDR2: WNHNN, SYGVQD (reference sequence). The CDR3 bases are TGCGCCAGCAGTGATCATGGCGGGAGTTACACCGGGGAGCTGTTTTTT. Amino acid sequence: CASSDHGGSYTGELFF.

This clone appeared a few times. For the CDR3, the DNA is TGTGCCAGCAGCCAATACAGGGCCCAAGAGACCCAGTACTTC. Translation: CASSQYRAQETQYF. This chain uses TRBV14 with TRBJ2-5, with D maybe TRBD1 (6 bases). The V and J ends lost 2 bases and 1 base respectively, with 8 bases between them. This CDR3 spans 14 amino acids. CDR1 is SGHDN, CDR2 FVKESK, per germline. Full variable domain (missing parts from reference TRBV14 and TRBJ2-5): EAGVTQFPSHSVIEKGQTVTLRCDPISGHDNLYWYRRVMGKEIKFLLHFVKESKQDESGMPNNRFLAERTGGTYSTLKVQPAELEDSGVYFCASSQYRAQETQYFGPGTRLLVL.